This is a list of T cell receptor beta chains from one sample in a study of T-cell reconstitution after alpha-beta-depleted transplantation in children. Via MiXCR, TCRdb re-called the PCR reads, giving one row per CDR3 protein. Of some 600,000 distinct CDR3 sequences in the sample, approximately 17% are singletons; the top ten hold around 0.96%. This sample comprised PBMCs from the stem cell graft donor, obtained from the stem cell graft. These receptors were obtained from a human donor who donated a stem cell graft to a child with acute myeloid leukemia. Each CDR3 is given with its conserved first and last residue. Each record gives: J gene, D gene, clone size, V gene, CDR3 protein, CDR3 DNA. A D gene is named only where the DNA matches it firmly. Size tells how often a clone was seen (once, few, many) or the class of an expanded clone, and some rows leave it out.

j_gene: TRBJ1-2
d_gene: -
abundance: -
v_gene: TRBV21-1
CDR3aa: CASSAGRYGYTF
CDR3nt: TGTGCCAGCAGCGCAGGACGGTATGGCTACACCTTC

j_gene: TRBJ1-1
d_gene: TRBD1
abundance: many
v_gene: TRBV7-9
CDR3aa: CASSTGTAASEAFF
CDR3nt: TGTGCCAGCAGCACCGGGACAGCGGCGTCTGAAGCTTTCTTT

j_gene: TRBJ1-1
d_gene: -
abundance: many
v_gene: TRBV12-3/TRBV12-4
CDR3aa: CASSFRGAYTEAFF
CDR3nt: TGTGCCAGCAGTTTTCGGGGGGCTTACACTGAAGCTTTCTTT

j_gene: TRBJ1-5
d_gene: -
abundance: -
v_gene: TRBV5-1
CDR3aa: CASSLEGGIQPQHF
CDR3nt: TGCGCCAGCAGCTTGGAGGGAGGGATTCAGCCCCAGCATTTT

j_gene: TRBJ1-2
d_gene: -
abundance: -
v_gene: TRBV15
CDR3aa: CATRPRGKPGYTF
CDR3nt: TGTGCCACCAGACCCAGGGGCAAACCTGGCTACACCTTC

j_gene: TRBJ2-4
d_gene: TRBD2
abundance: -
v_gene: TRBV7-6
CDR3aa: CASSPLAGAAYSKNIQYF
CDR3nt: TGTGCCAGCAGCCCTCTAGCGGGGGCCGCGTACTCCAAAAACATTCAGTACTTC

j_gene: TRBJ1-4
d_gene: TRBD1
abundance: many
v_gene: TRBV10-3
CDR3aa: CAISESTGGHEKLFF
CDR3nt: TGTGCCATCAGTGAGTCGACAGGGGGCCATGAAAAACTGTTTTTT

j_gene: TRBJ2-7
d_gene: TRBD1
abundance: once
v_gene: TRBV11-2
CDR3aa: CASSSQGVWYEQYF
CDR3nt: TGTGCCAGCAGCTCACAGGGGGTCTGGTACGAGCAGTACTTC

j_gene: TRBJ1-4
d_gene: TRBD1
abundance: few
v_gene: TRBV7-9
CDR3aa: CASSLGTGGDEKLFF
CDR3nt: TGTGCCAGCAGCTTAGGTACAGGGGGCGACGAAAAACTGTTTTTT

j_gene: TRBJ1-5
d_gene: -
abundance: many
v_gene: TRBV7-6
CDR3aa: CASSLDVGFTQPQHF
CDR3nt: TGTGCCAGCAGCTTGGATGTAGGGTTTACTCAGCCCCAGCATTTT

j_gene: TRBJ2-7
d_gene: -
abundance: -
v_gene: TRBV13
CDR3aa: CASSLDLGTEQYF
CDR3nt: TGTGCCAGCAGCTTAGATTTGGGGACCGAGCAGTACTTC

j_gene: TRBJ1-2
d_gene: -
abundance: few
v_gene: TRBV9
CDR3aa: CASSVGGGRGPRGYTF
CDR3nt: TGTGCCAGCAGCGTAGGAGGGGGGAGAGGCCCGAGGGGCTACACCTTC

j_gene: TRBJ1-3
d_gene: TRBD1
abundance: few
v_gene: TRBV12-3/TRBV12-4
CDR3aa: CASTYPGQGYGNTIYF
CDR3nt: TGTGCCAGCACCTACCCAGGACAGGGTTATGGAAACACCATATATTTT

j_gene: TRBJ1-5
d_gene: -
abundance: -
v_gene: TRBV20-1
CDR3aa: CSARETSAGGQPQHF
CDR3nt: TGCAGTGCTAGAGAGACGTCGGCGGGGGGGCAGCCCCAGCATTTT

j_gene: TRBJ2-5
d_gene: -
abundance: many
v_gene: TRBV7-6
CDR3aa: CASSLDLLRETQYF
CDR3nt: TGTGCCAGCAGCTTAGACCTCCTGCGGGAGACCCAGTACTTC

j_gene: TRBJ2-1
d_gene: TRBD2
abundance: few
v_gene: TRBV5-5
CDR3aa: CASSGRPGLAHDEQFF
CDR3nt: TGTGCCAGCAGCGGGCGACCGGGACTAGCCCACGATGAGCAGTTCTTC